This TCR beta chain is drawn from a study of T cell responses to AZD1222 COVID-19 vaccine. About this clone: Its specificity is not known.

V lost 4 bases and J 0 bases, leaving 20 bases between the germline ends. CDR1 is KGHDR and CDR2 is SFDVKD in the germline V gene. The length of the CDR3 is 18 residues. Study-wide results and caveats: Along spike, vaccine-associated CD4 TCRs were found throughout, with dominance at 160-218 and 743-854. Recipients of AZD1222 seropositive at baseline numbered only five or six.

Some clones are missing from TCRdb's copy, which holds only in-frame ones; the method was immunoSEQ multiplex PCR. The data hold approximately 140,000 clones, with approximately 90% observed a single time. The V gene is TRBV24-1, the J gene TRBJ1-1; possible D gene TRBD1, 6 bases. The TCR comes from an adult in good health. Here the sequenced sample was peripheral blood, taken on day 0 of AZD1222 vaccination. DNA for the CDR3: TGTGCCACCAGTGAACTCAGGGGCCCGGTTGGAATGAACACTGAAGCTTTCTTT. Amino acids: CATSELRGPVGMNTEAFF.